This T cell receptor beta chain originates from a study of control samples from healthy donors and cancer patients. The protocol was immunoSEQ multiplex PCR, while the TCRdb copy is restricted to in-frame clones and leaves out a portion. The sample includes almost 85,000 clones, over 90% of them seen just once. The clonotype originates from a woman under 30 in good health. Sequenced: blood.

The CDR3 sequence: CASSFDREYEKLFF. In nucleotides, the CDR3 is TGTGCCAGCAGCTTTGACAGGGAATATGAAAAACTGTTTTTT. The chain joins TRBV6-5 to TRBJ1-4; 7 bases are a match to TRBD1. Trimming removed 6 bases from V and 6 bases from J; junction bases left unmatched: 7. The CDR3 has 14 residues. Germline-derived CDR1 and CDR2 are MNHEY and SVGAGI.